A single sample gave rise to the 9 T cell receptor beta chains below, sequenced in a study of cytomegalovirus exposure and HLA in healthy donors. Primers: 60 Vbeta forward and 13 Jbeta reverse. Assay: immunoSEQ multiplex PCR; the TCRdb copy retains only in-frame clones and omits some. The table lists 150,000 to 200,000 clones, 85% to 90% of them singletons. The sequenced sample consisted of PBMCs. Source of these receptors: a woman aged 18-29 years in good health and CMV-seronegative.

V and J are TRBV30 and TRBJ1-4; D is uncertain. Trimming took 2 bases from V and 7 from J, leaving 8 bases between them. The CDR3 runs 12 residues. Germline V gene data show CDR1 as GTSNPN and CDR2 as SVGIG (reference sequence). DNA for the CDR3: TGTGCCTGGAGTCTTACTGGTGAAAAACTGTTTTTT. Translating gives CAWSLTGEKLFF.

V is TRBV6-1 and J is TRBJ2-1; tentative D call: TRBD2 (6 bases). CDR1 and CDR2 from the germline V gene are MNHNS and SASEGT. Trimming pared 5 bases from V and 8 bases from J, leaving 13 bases between. The CDR3 totals 13 residues. The CDR3 sequence: CASSWGVGDEQFF. In DNA, the CDR3 is TGTGCCAGCAGTTGGGGGGTCGGCGATGAGCAGTTCTTC.

The chain uses TRBV5-4 and TRBJ2-2, with TRBD2 matching 7 bases. The CDR3 runs to 15 residues. V trimming: 7 bases; J trimming: 1 base; junction bases outside the gene matches: 7. The germline gives CDR1 SGHNT, CDR2 YYREEE (reference sequence). The CDR3: CASSGAGLNTGELFF. Written as DNA, the CDR3 is TGTGCCAGCTCGGGAGCGGGGCTGAACACCGGGGAGCTGTTTTTT.

This chain uses TRBV7-3 with TRBJ2-1, with D tentatively TRBD2 (6 bases). The germline CDR1 and CDR2 sequences are SGHTA and FQGTGA. V was clipped by 5 bases and J by 4 bases, with 18 bases between them. This CDR3 has 16 residues. The CDR3 protein is CASSLNGGIQYNEQFF. CDR3 bases: TGTGCCAGCAGCCTTAACGGAGGGATACAATACAATGAGCAGTTCTTC.

This rearrangement joins TRBV5-1 to TRBJ1-1, with D possibly being TRBD1 (5 bases). Trimming left V 2 bases short and J 6 bases short, with 11 bases between. This CDR3 contains 13 residues. Germline CDR1 reads SGHRS; CDR2 reads YFSETQ. CDR3: CASSFTRDAEAFF. The DNA of the CDR3 is TGCGCCAGCAGCTTTACCAGGGATGCTGAAGCTTTCTTT.

To note about this clone: The same CDR3 also results from other DNA sequences found in this sample. The V and J genes are TRBV27 and TRBJ2-7, with 13 bases that match TRBD2. CDR3 length equals 16 residues. Germline CDR1 is MNHEY and CDR2 is SMNVEV (reference sequence). The trim removed 4 bases at V and 4 bases at J, leaving 7 bases unmatched. CDR3 region: CASSSHSTSGRYEQYF. Here the CDR3 DNA reads TGTGCCAGCAGTTCCCACTCGACTAGCGGGAGGTACGAGCAGTACTTC.

The V and J genes are TRBV30 and TRBJ1-5, with D perhaps matching TRBD1 (6 bases). Germline CDR1 reads GTSNPN; CDR2 reads SVGIG (reference sequence). The CDR3 runs 17 residues. V was shortened by 3 bases and J by 6 bases, with 24 bases between the two germline ends. The CDR3 region is CAWSPQGPLEPGQPQHF. The DNA of the CDR3 is TGTGCCTGGAGCCCTCAGGGGCCGCTCGAGCCCGGTCAGCCCCAGCATTTT.

This sequence joins TRBV4-2 and TRBJ2-6; tentatively, D is TRBD1 (5 bases). Per the germline V gene, CDR1 is LGHNA and CDR2 is YNFKEQ. With 0 bases removed from V and 0 bases from J, the gap between germline ends came to 6 bases. The CDR3 totals 16 residues. CDR3 in DNA: TGTGCCAGCAGCCAAGAAGACAGCTCTGGGGCCAACGTCCTGACTTTC. It is translated as CASSQEDSSGANVLTF.

V usage is TRBV7-8 and J usage is TRBJ1-5; a weak D match, TRBD1 (5 bases). Germline CDR1 reads SGHVS; CDR2 reads FQNEAQ. V lost 0 bases and J lost 0, with 12 bases in between. The CDR3 covers 17 residues. The CDR3 region has the DNA TGTGCCAGCAGCTTAGCGTTGGGCAGGGATAGCAATCAGCCCCAGCATTTT. The encoded protein is CASSLALGRDSNQPQHF.